This record covers a single T cell receptor (beta chain). Its binding antigen is unknown. Per-base quality was not reported, and no clone a single base away is much larger than it. Using the deep immunoSEQ assay, multiplex PCR amplified TCR CDR3 regions from genomic DNA. Extracted genomic DNA from each cell subset was spread evenly across all wells of several immunoSEQ 96-well plates, with each plate serving as a replicate. For sorted subsets, each replicate PCR was loaded with about 0.2 ug genomic DNA, equivalent to approximately 27,000 T cell genomes. Purified libraries were measured with a Qubit 3.0 fluorometer, size-checked on a Bioanalyzer 2100, and measured again with the KAPA Library Quantification kit. Every immunoSEQ 96-well plate was sequenced on a separate single-read 150-cycle Illumina NextSeq 550 flow cell. In the original analysis: Because the immunoSEQ output held only junctional sequences and lacked quality scores, the filtering could not match the filtering applied to full-length reads. Sequences were annotated with PyIR, a Python wrapper for IgBLAST v1.9, using IMGT germline references to assign V/J genes and CDR3. Any read was removed if the V/J assignment was weak (E-value above 1e-6), the CDR3 was missing, or the read contained stop codons, out-of-frame junctions, or ambiguous translated residues. A V3J clonotype was defined by an identical inferred V gene, J gene, and CDR3 amino acid sequence. Percentage overlap between repertoires was computed as shared unique clonotypes divided by the size of the smaller repertoire. Three approaches were used to assess repertoire richness: RTK rarefaction, the Chao1 estimator, and Recon v2.1 estimates of unobserved clonotypes. Generation probabilities were computed with OLGA for all TCRbeta clonotypes obtained by the gDNA method from four donors. The table was pulled from immuneACCESS by TCRdb, which kept in-frame rearrangements only. Such tables lose some clones; where checked, under half of the loss comes from unresolved V genes, and the rest has no known cause. V, J and clone size reflect that table, while D and trimming were determined from the DNA. The sample table records some 2,000,000 clones; about 94% of these occur just once. Around 1.1% of the sample is held by the ten biggest clonotypes.

CD8 naive samples were CD45RO-negative cells positively selected for CCR7, giving a CD45RA+CCR7+ population that excluded TemRA cells. The donors were healthy, HIV-negative adults with no recently reported acute infections or vaccinations. All donors were Caucasian adults living in Nashville, Tennessee, USA. Blood was obtained by leukapheresis, after which PBMCs were separated by Ficoll-Histopaque density gradient centrifugation and cryopreserved in liquid nitrogen vapor phase. Analytical flow cytometry was used to check the purity and quantity of every magnetically sorted T cell population. Genomic DNA was isolated from each sorted fraction and quantified by UV absorbance on a Nanodrop 2000c. The entry originates in a study of shared clonotypes between healthy human individuals (dated by TCRdb to about 2020). Turning to the overall study: Three men and two women, aged 18 to 49 years, made up the cohort. Between about 0.9 and 10 billion PBMCs per donor were obtained by leukapheresis. For each donor, CD4 naive and CD4 memory were each run on three plates, CD8 naive on two plates, and CD8 memory on one plate. Blood TCR repertoires of five healthy adults were deeply sequenced to estimate repertoire size and the extent of clonotype sharing between individuals. Libraries were prepared and TCR repertoires were sequenced by different laboratories using diverse techniques, in order to increase sequencing depth and limit assay-specific biases. Broader findings and caveats from the paper: Larger estimated clonotype richness was generally found for naive subsets than for memory subsets. Clonotypes shared by all four sorted-subset donors showed higher generation probabilities than non-shared clonotypes. Because the study included a small number of donors, the genetic and exposure-history diversity represented was limited. Sampling was restricted to blood, and TCR repertoires in tissue are likely to differ from TCR repertoires in blood. Pairwise subsampling led to the expectation that sequencing depth would affect the degree of clonotype sharing among donors. Incomplete sequencing was indicated by rarefaction of sorted-subset datasets, despite the large sequencing depth. Across a handful of donors, roughly 5.4% of naive CD4, roughly 3.4% of naive CD8, approximately 2.5% of memory CD4, and under 0.45% of memory CD8 clonotypes were shared.

From its cysteine to its phenylalanine, the CDR3 spans 18 amino acids. Of the read, only the CDR3 DNA is kept; its 54 bases are in frame from base 1. Here V drops 5 bases and J drops 4 bases, and the junction holds 16 bases not matched to any gene. CDR1 and CDR2 are read off the germline V gene as SGHVS and FQNEAQ. The specimen was naive CD8+ T cells sorted from blood. Sample cell subset or site, as interpreted from the label and publication: CD45RA+CCR7+. The clonotype comes from a man aged 18-30 years in good health. The sequence links TRBV7-8 to TRBJ2-5; TRBD2 agrees with 10 junctional bases. CDR3 reads: CASSRMLAGATSGETQYF. The DNA sequence reads TGTGCCAGCAGCCGCATGCTAGCGGGAGCGACCTCCGGAGAGACCCAGTACTTC.